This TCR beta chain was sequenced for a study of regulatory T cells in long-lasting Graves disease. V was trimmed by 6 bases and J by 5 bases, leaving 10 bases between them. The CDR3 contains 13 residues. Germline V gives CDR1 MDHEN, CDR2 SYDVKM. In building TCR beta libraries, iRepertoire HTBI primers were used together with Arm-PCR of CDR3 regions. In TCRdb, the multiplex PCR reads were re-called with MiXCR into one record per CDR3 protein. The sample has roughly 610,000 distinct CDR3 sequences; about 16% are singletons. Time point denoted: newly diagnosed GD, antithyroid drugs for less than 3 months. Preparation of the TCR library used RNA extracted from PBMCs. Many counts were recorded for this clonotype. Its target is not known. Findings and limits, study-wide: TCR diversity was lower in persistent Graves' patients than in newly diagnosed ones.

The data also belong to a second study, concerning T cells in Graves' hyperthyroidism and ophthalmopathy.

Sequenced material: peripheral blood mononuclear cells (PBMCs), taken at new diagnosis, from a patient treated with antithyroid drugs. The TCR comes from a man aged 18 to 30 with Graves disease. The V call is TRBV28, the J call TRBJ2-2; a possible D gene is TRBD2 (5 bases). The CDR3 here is CASRHTGTGELFF. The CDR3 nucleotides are TGTGCCAGCAGACACACGGGGACCGGGGAGCTGTTTTTT.